These T cell receptor beta chains were read from a single sample in a study of CD8 T cells in Susac syndrome. TCRdb reanalysed the immunoSEQ multiplex PCR reads using MiXCR and keeps one entry per CDR3 protein. Of more than 150,000 distinct CDR3 sequences listed, around 92% are singletons. The material sequenced was CD4+ T cells from PBMCs. These receptors originate from a human donor in good health. Both conserved end residues are part of each CDR3. D genes are given only for firm matches. A row's size may be missing; if present it is once, few, many or a size class.

TRBJ2-5	-	-	TRBV15	CATSERRGGRLKETQYF	TGTGCCACCAGCGAAAGAAGGGGGGGCAGGCTGAAAGAGACCCAGTACTTC
TRBJ1-6	-	TRBD1	TRBV7-2	CASSFRGDNSPLHF	TGTGCCAGCAGCTTCAGGGGGGATAATTCACCCCTCCACTTT
TRBJ2-3	-	TRBD2	TRBV29-1	CSAGGSRKDTQYF	TGCAGCGCCGGGGGGTCCCGAAAAGATACGCAGTATTTT
TRBJ2-1	-	TRBD2	TRBV6-1	CASSATSGRSNEQFF	TGTGCCAGCAGTGCGACTAGCGGGAGGAGCAATGAGCAGTTCTTC
TRBJ1-2	-	-	TRBV5-1	CASSLGLDSNYGYTF	TGCGCCAGCAGCTTGGGGCTGGACAGCAACTATGGCTACACCTTC
TRBJ2-5	once	TRBD1	TRBV12-3/TRBV12-4	CASSHTGQGAETQYF	TGTGCCAGCAGTCATACCGGACAGGGGGCAGAGACCCAGTACTTC
TRBJ2-5	-	-	TRBV20-1	CSARSPAETQYF	TGCAGTGCTAGATCGCCGGCGGAGACCCAGTACTTC
TRBJ2-5	once	-	TRBV29-1	CSVRDSVETQYF	TGCAGCGTTCGGGACTCGGTGGAGACCCAGTACTTC
TRBJ2-7	few	-	TRBV29-1	CSITRGLSSYEQYF	TGCAGCATCACCAGGGGTCTAAGCTCCTACGAGCAGTACTTC
TRBJ1-1	-	-	TRBV6-2/TRBV6-3	CASSYRQGDTEAFF	TGTGCCAGCAGTTACCGTCAGGGCGACACTGAAGCTTTCTTT
TRBJ1-2	-	TRBD1	TRBV2	CASSPQGGQGEGYTF	TGTGCCAGCAGTCCCCAGGGGGGACAGGGGGAAGGCTACACCTTC
TRBJ2-7	-	TRBD2	TRBV7-2	CASSWVAGGYEQYF	TGTGCCAGCAGCTGGGTAGCGGGGGGCTACGAGCAGTACTTC
TRBJ2-7	-	-	TRBV3-1	CASSSLPGPSSYEQYF	TGTGCCAGCAGCTCTCTCCCTGGCCCGTCCTCCTACGAGCAGTACTTC
TRBJ1-2	-	TRBD1	TRBV7-6	CASSLDGTGLGGYTF	TGTGCCAGCAGCTTAGATGGGACAGGCCTCGGCGGCTACACCTTC
TRBJ2-2	-	-	TRBV6-5	CASINRFTGELFF	TGTGCCAGCATAAACAGGTTCACCGGGGAGCTGTTTTTT
TRBJ1-1	-	-	TRBV4-3	CASSQGGGLNTEAFF	TGCGCCAGCAGCCAAGGGGGGGGACTGAACACTGAAGCTTTCTTT
TRBJ2-7	-	-	TRBV19	CATGTGSTYEQYF	TGTGCCACCGGGACCGGGTCCACATACGAGCAGTACTTC
TRBJ2-5	few	-	TRBV5-1	CASSLGVQETQYF	TGCGCCAGCAGCTTGGGGGTTCAAGAGACCCAGTACTTC
TRBJ1-1	-	TRBD1	TRBV5-1	CASTLEGTGGLAEAFF	TGCGCCAGCACCCTGGAGGGGACAGGGGGCTTGGCTGAAGCTTTCTTT
TRBJ2-3	-	TRBD2	TRBV5-1	CASSWGTSGGDTQYF	TGCGCCAGCAGCTGGGGGACTAGCGGCGGCGATACGCAGTATTTT
TRBJ2-3	once	-	TRBV24-1	CATSVSSAGSTDTQYF	TGTGCCACCAGTGTATCGTCCGCCGGTAGCACAGATACGCAGTATTTT
TRBJ2-3	-	TRBD2	TRBV7-3	CASSLLAGATTDTQYF	TGTGCCAGCAGCTTACTGGCGGGAGCAACGACAGATACGCAGTATTTT
TRBJ1-2	-	-	TRBV2	CASRVEGDRGYTF	TGTGCCAGCAGAGTGGAAGGTGACCGCGGCTACACCTTC
TRBJ1-6	-	-	TRBV6-6	CTSSVTGYTFYSPLHF	TGTACCAGCAGTGTAACGGGCTACACCTTTTATTCACCCCTCCACTTT
TRBJ1-1	-	-	TRBV6-2/TRBV6-3	CASSYAGRDEAFF	TGTGCCAGCAGTTACGCAGGGAGGGATGAAGCTTTCTTT
TRBJ2-5	-	TRBD1	TRBV5-1	CASSQGELRETQYF	TGCGCCAGCAGCCAGGGGGAGCTTAGGGAGACCCAGTACTTC
TRBJ2-1	-	TRBD2	TRBV28	CASSRLAGDYEQFF	TGTGCCAGCTCCCGACTAGCGGGAGACTATGAGCAGTTCTTC
TRBJ1-2	-	-	TRBV6-2/TRBV6-3	CASSYSGDGYTF	TGTGCCAGCAGTTACTCGGGCGACGGCTACACCTTC
TRBJ2-5	-	-	TRBV7-2	CASSSDSRETQYF	TGTGCCAGCAGCTCGGACAGTAGGGAGACCCAGTACTTC
TRBJ2-7	-	-	TRBV5-1	CASSLAAQREWAGTSYEQYF	TGCGCCAGCAGCTTGGCCGCCCAGCGGGAATGGGCGGGGACATCCTACGAGCAGTACTTC
TRBJ1-5	-	-	TRBV18	CASSPPISQPDQPQHF	TGTGCCAGCTCACCACCGATTAGCCAGCCCGATCAGCCCCAGCATTTT
TRBJ2-2	-	-	TRBV28	CASKPGDRNTGELFF	TGTGCCAGCAAGCCGGGCGATCGGAACACCGGGGAGCTGTTTTTT
TRBJ2-7	-	-	TRBV2	CATKIWAYEQYF	TGTGCCACTAAAATCTGGGCCTACGAGCAGTACTTC
TRBJ2-7	-	TRBD1	TRBV30	CAWSGDSIYEQYF	TGTGCCTGGAGCGGGGACAGTATCTACGAGCAGTACTTC
TRBJ2-2	-	TRBD2	TRBV2	CASSKSSGGTGELFF	TGTGCCAGCAGCAAATCTAGCGGGGGAACCGGGGAGCTGTTTTTT
TRBJ2-7	-	TRBD1	TRBV5-1	CASRMGQESYEQYF	TGCGCCAGCAGGATGGGACAGGAGTCCTACGAGCAGTACTTC
TRBJ2-1	-	-	TRBV13	CASSPAGPPYNEQFF	TGTGCCAGCAGCCCCGCGGGCCCTCCCTACAATGAGCAGTTCTTC
TRBJ1-2	-	-	TRBV28	CASSPGDTAYGYTF	TGTGCCAGCAGCCCCGGGGACACCGCCTATGGCTACACCTTC
TRBJ2-7	-	-	TRBV27	CASKRTVSYEQYF	TGTGCCAGCAAACGGACAGTTAGCTACGAGCAGTACTTC
TRBJ2-5	-	-	TRBV18	CASSPPRGPRETQYF	TGTGCCAGCTCACCACCACGAGGCCCCAGGGAAACCCAGTACTTC
TRBJ2-3	-	-	TRBV28	CASTLGRSSTDTQYF	TGTGCCAGCACCCTGGGGAGGAGTAGCACAGATACGCAGTATTTT
TRBJ1-2	-	-	TRBV7-9	CASSLGGQIYGYTF	TGTGCCAGCAGCTTAGGCGGACAGATCTATGGCTACACCTTC
TRBJ2-6	-	-	TRBV2	CASSASGANVLTF	TGTGCCAGCAGTGCATCTGGGGCCAACGTCCTGACTTTC
TRBJ2-5	-	-	TRBV5-6	CASSSAVAGETQYF	TGTGCCAGCAGCTCCGCGGTCGCCGGAGAGACCCAGTACTTC
TRBJ1-5	-	TRBD1	TRBV4-3	CASSQVPPGQGRQPQHF	TGCGCCAGCAGCCAAGTCCCTCCGGGACAGGGTCGTCAGCCCCAGCATTTT
TRBJ2-3	-	TRBD2	TRBV28	CASSFGGSADTQYF	TGTGCCAGCAGTTTTGGCGGGAGTGCAGATACGCAGTATTTT
TRBJ1-1	-	TRBD1	TRBV5-1	CASWSGQGKTEAFF	TGCGCCAGCTGGTCCGGACAGGGAAAGACTGAAGCTTTCTTT
TRBJ1-6	-	-	TRBV25-1	CASSGNSPLHF	TGTGCCAGCAGCGGGAATTCACCCCTCCACTTT
TRBJ1-3	-	-	TRBV11-2	CASNLNRAGNTIYF	TGTGCCAGCAACCTTAACAGGGCTGGAAACACCATATATTTT
TRBJ2-2	-	TRBD1	TRBV5-1	CASSPDRGNGELFF	TGCGCCAGCAGCCCCGACAGGGGAAATGGGGAGCTGTTTTTT
TRBJ1-1	-	-	TRBV6-2/TRBV6-3	CASRYTGTEAFF	TGTGCCAGCAGGTATACAGGGACTGAAGCTTTCTTT
TRBJ1-2	-	TRBD1	TRBV7-2	CASSPPRQGSRGYTF	TGTGCCAGCAGCCCACCGAGACAGGGGTCGCGTGGCTACACCTTC
TRBJ2-3	-	-	TRBV20-1	CSASYGSAGDTQYF	TGCAGTGCTAGTTACGGGAGTGCAGGAGATACGCAGTATTTT
TRBJ2-5	-	-	TRBV29-1	CSLLDSQETQYF	TGCAGCCTATTGGACAGTCAAGAGACCCAGTACTTC
TRBJ2-2	-	-	TRBV30	CAWRGYSRTGELFF	TGTGCCTGGAGAGGCTACAGCAGGACCGGGGAGCTGTTTTTT